This T cell receptor (beta chain) derives from a study of cytomegalovirus exposure and HLA in healthy donors. Some clones are missing from TCRdb's copy, which holds only in-frame ones; the method was immunoSEQ multiplex PCR. Of tens of thousands of clones listed, about 90% are singletons. V lost 1 base to trimming and J lost 4 bases, with 7 bases between them. CDR3 size: 13 residues. CDR1 SGHTA and CDR2 FQGNSA come from the germline V gene. This sequence was found in a woman aged 18-29 years in good health and CMV-seronegative. The sample taken for sequencing was PBMCs. This chain links TRBV7-2 with TRBJ1-2, with TRBD1 as a possible D gene (5 bases). CDR3: CASSLGGTYGYTF. Written as DNA, the CDR3 is TGTGCCAGCAGCTTAGGGGGCACCTATGGCTACACCTTC.